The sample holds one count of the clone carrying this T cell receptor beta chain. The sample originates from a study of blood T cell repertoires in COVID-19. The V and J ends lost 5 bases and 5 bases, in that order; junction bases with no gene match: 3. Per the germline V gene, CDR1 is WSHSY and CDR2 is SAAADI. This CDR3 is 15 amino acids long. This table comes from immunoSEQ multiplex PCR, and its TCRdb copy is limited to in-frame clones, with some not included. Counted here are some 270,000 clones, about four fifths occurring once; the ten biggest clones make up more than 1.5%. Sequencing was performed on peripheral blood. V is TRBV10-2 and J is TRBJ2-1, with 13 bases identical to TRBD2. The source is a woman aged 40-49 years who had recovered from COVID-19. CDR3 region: CASSPTSGGNNEQFF. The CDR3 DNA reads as TGCGCCAGCAGTCCGACTAGCGGGGGGAACAATGAGCAGTTCTTC.